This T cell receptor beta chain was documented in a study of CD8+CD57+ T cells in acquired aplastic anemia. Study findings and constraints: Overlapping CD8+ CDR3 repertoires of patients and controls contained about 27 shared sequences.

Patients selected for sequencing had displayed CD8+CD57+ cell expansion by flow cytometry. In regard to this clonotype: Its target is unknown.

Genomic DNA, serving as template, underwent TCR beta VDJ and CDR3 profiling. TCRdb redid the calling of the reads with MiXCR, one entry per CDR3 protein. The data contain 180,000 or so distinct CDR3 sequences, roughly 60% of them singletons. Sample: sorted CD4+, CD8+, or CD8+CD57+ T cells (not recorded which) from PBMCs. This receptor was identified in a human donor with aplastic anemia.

CDR3 protein: CASSSRSGGYTF. CDR3 coding DNA: TGTGCCAGCAGTTCCCGCTCAGGAGGCTACACCTTC. The V call is TRBV6-6, the J call TRBJ1-2; unclear D gene. The V end was cut by 4 bases, the J end by 8 bases, with 11 bases between. Germline V CDR1 and CDR2: MNHNY, SVGAGI (reference sequence). The CDR3 runs 12 residues.